These 9 T cell receptor beta chains originate from one sample sequenced in a study of shared clonotypes between healthy human individuals. Some clones are missing from TCRdb's copy, which holds only in-frame ones; the method was immunoSEQ multiplex PCR. The sample holds about 1 million clones, more than 60% seen once. Sequences were obtained from memory CD4+ T cells sorted from blood. As for subset: CD45RA-negative fraction. The receptors were sampled from a man aged 18 to 30 in good health.

V usage is TRBV29-1 and J usage is TRBJ2-2; possibly TRBD1 for D (6 bases). Germline V lookup: CDR1 SQVTM, CDR2 ANQGSEA. V was cut by 3 bases and J by 4 bases, with 15 bases left in between. The CDR3 runs 15 residues. The CDR3 protein is CSVEGSGVRTGELFF. The CDR3 region has the DNA TGCAGCGTTGAGGGCTCAGGGGTTCGCACCGGGGAGCTGTTTTTT.

V gene TRBV5-1 combines with J gene TRBJ2-2, with D tentatively TRBD2 (6 bases). This CDR3 is built from 15 residues. In germline, CDR1 is SGHRS, CDR2 YFSETQ. V was pared by 1 base and J by 0 bases, with 7 bases between. In DNA form, the CDR3 reads TGCGCCAGCAGCTTGTCGGGGGCGAACACCGGGGAGCTGTTTTTT. Protein sequence: CASSLSGANTGELFF.

The genes are TRBV15 and TRBJ2-5, with D possibly called TRBD1 or TRBD2 (6 bases each). The V gene lost 2 bases and the J gene lost 1 base, with 14 bases spanning the gap. The germline V gene encodes CDR1 LNHNV and CDR2 YYDKDF (reference sequence). This CDR3 is 16 amino acids long. As DNA, the CDR3 is TGTGCCACCAGCAGACCCGGAGGGGGGTTCCAAGAGACCCAGTACTTC. This sequence encodes CATSRPGGGFQETQYF.

The CDR3 reads CASSKSGTANTEAFF. CDR3 nucleotides: TGTGCCAGCAGCAAATCCGGGACAGCTAACACTGAAGCTTTCTTT. The chain carries TRBV11-3 and TRBJ1-1, with TRBD1 identical over 7 bases. Losses at the gene ends were 5 bases for V and 2 bases for J; bases not matched to a gene: 8. Germline values: CDR1 SGHNT, CDR2 YENEEA. This CDR3 has 15 amino acids.

The J gene is TRBJ1-5, the V gene TRBV6-5, with 10 bases identical to TRBD1. From germline, CDR1 is MNHEY and CDR2 SVGAGI. This CDR3 contains 14 residues. V shed 6 bases and J 3 bases; nucleotides not matched to a gene: 2. As DNA, the CDR3 is TGTGCCAGCAGGGGACAGGGGTACAATCAGCCCCAGCATTTT. Translating it yields CASRGQGYNQPQHF.

The J gene is TRBJ2-5, the V gene TRBV5-1; TRBD2 agrees at 16 bases. The CDR3 contains 20 residues. Germline assignment: CDR1 SGHRS and CDR2 YFSETQ. Trimming removed 3 bases from V and 1 base from J; junction bases left unmatched: 12. CDR3 DNA: TGCGCCAGCAGCTCTACCCCCGGGACTAGCGGGAGGGCCAGCCAAGAGACCCAGTACTTC. This translates into CASSSTPGTSGRASQETQYF.

As concerns this clone: Additional DNA sequences in this sample encode the identical CDR3. The CDR3 spells CASSSGGNYGYTF. In DNA, the CDR3 is TGTGCCAGCAGTTCAGGAGGGAACTATGGCTACACCTTC. This rearrangement joins TRBV27 to TRBJ1-2; no firm D call. The germline gives CDR1 MNHEY, CDR2 SMNVEV (reference sequence). V was shortened by 4 bases and J by 2 bases, with 8 bases between the two germline ends. The length of the CDR3 is 13 residues.

The CDR3 here is CASSVGEGPATGELFF. The CDR3 bases are TGTGCCAGCAGCGTAGGAGAAGGGCCAGCCACCGGGGAGCTGTTTTTT. This sequence joins TRBV9 and TRBJ2-2, with D unclear. V was clipped by 0 bases and J by 4 bases, with 13 bases between them. The germline V gene has CDR1 SGDLS and CDR2 YYNGEE. This CDR3 is built from 16 residues. The variable domain in full, completed from reference TRBV9 and TRBJ2-2, reads DSGVTQTPKHLITATGQRVTLRCSPRSGDLSVYWYQQSLDQGLQFLIQYYNGEERAKGNILERFSAQQFPDLHSELNLSSLELGDSALYFCASSVGEGPATGELFFGEGSRLTVL.

This chain links TRBV9 with TRBJ2-5, with D perhaps matching TRBD1 (6 bases). Trimming took 4 bases from V and 7 from J, leaving 17 bases between them. CDR3 size: 14 residues. Germline V gene data show CDR1 as SGDLS and CDR2 as YYNGEE. In DNA form, the CDR3 reads TGTGCCAGCAGCCCAGGGACATTTTTGGGGACCCAGTACTTC. Its protein is CASSPGTFLGTQYF.